The 26 T cell receptor beta chains below all came from one sample that was sequenced in a study of CD8 T cells in Susac syndrome. About 0.45 to 1 ug RNA was reverse transcribed with random hexamers. TCRdb reprocessed the immunoSEQ multiplex PCR reads with MiXCR, giving one entry per CDR3 protein. The sample records 150,000 to 200,000 distinct CDR3 sequences, approximately 93% being singletons. The sequenced sample consisted of CD4+ T cells from PBMCs. These receptors were taken from a human donor in good health.

The rearrangement joins TRBV19 to TRBJ1-5, with TRBD1 matching over 7 bases. J was trimmed by 5 bases and V by 7 bases; bases with no gene match: 11. The CDR3 runs 15 residues. The germline gives CDR1 LNHDA, CDR2 SQIVND (reference sequence). CDR3 region: CASTQGQGGHQPQHF. The CDR3 nucleotides read TGTGCCAGTACCCAGGGGCAGGGGGGTCATCAGCCCCAGCATTTT.

This clonotype was detected once. The chain joins TRBV5-1 to TRBJ1-5; 9 bases match TRBD1. The CDR3 contains 15 residues. The germline CDR1 and CDR2 sequences are SGHRS and YFSETQ. Trimming cost V 4 bases and J 7 bases; bases outside gene matches: 9. The CDR3 here is CASSLGTGSQQPQHF. In DNA, the CDR3 is TGCGCCAGCAGCCTTGGGACAGGGAGTCAACAGCCCCAGCATTTT.

The chain has TRBV5-6 and TRBJ1-5; D is possibly TRBD1 (6 bases). Germline lookup yields CDR1 SGHDT and CDR2 YYEEEE. V lost 0 bases, J lost 6 bases, and 19 bases lay in between. CDR3 length: 17 amino acids. In DNA form, the CDR3 reads TGTGCCAGCAGCTTGGGAAGCGGGGGGCTGATTCGTCAGCCCCAGCATTTT. This gives the protein CASSLGSGGLIRQPQHF.

V gene TRBV29-1 combines with J gene TRBJ2-5; no firm D call. Trimming removed 7 bases from V and 4 bases from J, with 13 bases in between. CDR1 is SQVTM and CDR2 is ANQGSEA in the germline V gene. The CDR3 has 12 amino acids. In DNA form, the CDR3 reads TGCAGCGGATCTGGGTCCGGAGAGACCCAGTACTTC. Protein product: CSGSGSGETQYF.

The chain combines TRBV29-1 with TRBJ2-1, with D possibly matching TRBD2 (6 bases). V was shortened by 5 bases and J by 3 bases, with 11 bases between the two germline ends. The CDR3 contains 13 residues. Per the germline V gene, CDR1 is SQVTM and CDR2 is ANQGSEA. The CDR3 loop reads CSVLYGSYNEQFF. DNA of the CDR3: TGCAGCGTTTTATACGGGAGCTACAATGAGCAGTTCTTC.

The chain is built from TRBV7-2 and TRBJ2-3; 7 bases agree with TRBD2. The CDR3 is made up of 14 amino acids. With 5 bases clipped from V and 5 bases from J, the junction kept 7 bases outside the gene matches. Looked up from germline, CDR1 is SGHTA and CDR2 is FQGNSA. CDR3 protein: CASSRDSGLDTQYF. CDR3 bases: TGTGCCAGCAGCCGGGATAGCGGGTTAGATACGCAGTATTTT.

This chain uses TRBV4-1 with TRBJ1-2, with 7 bases lining up with TRBD1. V gave up 3 bases and J gave up 0 bases; unmatched junction bases: 13. In germline, CDR1 is MGHRA, CDR2 YSYEKL. CDR3 length: 18 amino acids. The CDR3 region is CASSHTAYRDRTNYGYTF. The CDR3 bases are TGCGCCAGCAGCCACACCGCCTATCGGGACAGAACTAACTATGGCTACACCTTC.

The chain has TRBV15 and TRBJ2-1; D is ambiguous. The germline V gene has CDR1 LNHNV and CDR2 YYDKDF (reference sequence). Trimming pared 8 bases from V and 0 bases from J, leaving 17 bases between. The CDR3 consists of 16 residues. For the CDR3, the DNA is TGTGCCACCTCTTTATCGGCGGCGAGCTCCTACAATGAGCAGTTCTTC. It specifies CATSLSAASSYNEQFF.

In its sample, this clonotype was seen once. The chain employs TRBV12-3 or TRBV12-4 and TRBJ2-1; a possible D gene is TRBD2 (6 bases). The CDR3 is made up of 16 amino acids. Deletions cut 6 bases from V and 0 bases from J, with 15 bases between. DNA for the CDR3: TGTGCCAGCAGCAATAGGGACTTGAGCTCCTACAATGAGCAGTTCTTC. It specifies CASSNRDLSSYNEQFF.

The chain is built from TRBV3-1 and TRBJ2-2, with 8 bases identical to TRBD2. Germline CDR1 and CDR2: LGHDT and YNNKEL (reference sequence). J was trimmed by 5 bases and V by 2 bases; bases with no gene match: 4. This CDR3 has 15 amino acids. CDR3 in amino acids: CASSQRGGLTGELFF. CDR3 nucleotides: TGTGCCAGCAGCCAACGGGGGGGCCTGACCGGGGAGCTGTTTTTT.

The chain recombines TRBV27 with TRBJ2-1; either TRBD1 or TRBD2 may fit D (6 bases each). V lost 10 bases and J 2 bases, leaving 15 bases between the germline ends. Per germline, CDR1 MNHEY and CDR2 SMNVEV (reference sequence). CDR3 length: 14 amino acids. The CDR3 nucleotides are TGTGCCACCAGACGGGGGCAAGCCTACAATGAGCAGTTCTTC. Its translation: CATRRGQAYNEQFF.

The genes are TRBV5-1 and TRBJ2-4; TRBD1 aligns across 7 bases. With V trimmed by 4 bases and J by 4 bases, 8 bases remained unmatched. The CDR3 consists of 15 residues. Per germline, CDR1 SGHRS and CDR2 YFSETQ. CDR3 region: CASSPGQAPKNIQYF. CDR3 nucleotides: TGCGCCAGCAGCCCCGGACAGGCCCCAAAAAACATTCAGTACTTC.

The gene calls are TRBV28 and TRBJ1-4; D call uncertain. Trimming took off 2 bases at V and 0 bases at J, with 10 bases between the two ends. Germline CDR1 and CDR2: MDHEN and SYDVKM. The CDR3 covers 16 residues. The CDR3 here is CASSLALITTNEKLFF. CDR3 bases: TGTGCCAGCAGTTTAGCGTTGATCACAACTAATGAAAAACTGTTTTTT.

The V gene is TRBV29-1, the J gene TRBJ2-5, with TRBD2 identical over 16 bases. The CDR3 contains 14 residues. V dropped 6 bases and J dropped 6; count of bases not matched to a gene: 4. Per the germline V gene, CDR1 is SQVTM and CDR2 is ANQGSEA. In DNA form, the CDR3 reads TGCAGCGTCGGGACTAGCGGGGGGGCAAAGACCCAGTACTTC. It translates to CSVGTSGGAKTQYF.

This chain uses TRBV6-1 with TRBJ2-3; 13 bases line up with TRBD2. The CDR3 totals 20 residues. Germline-derived CDR1 and CDR2 are MNHNS and SASEGT. Trimming cost V 3 bases and J 3 bases; bases outside gene matches: 15. Here the CDR3 DNA reads TGTGCCAGCAGTGAGGGGGGACTAGCGGGATTCGGAGGAGAAACAGATACGCAGTATTTT. Amino acid sequence: CASSEGGLAGFGGETDTQYF.

J is TRBJ2-6 and V is TRBV29-1; the D call may be TRBD1 or TRBD2 (5 bases each). CDR1 and CDR2 (germline): SQVTM, ANQGSEA. The V end lost 6 bases, the J end lost 4 bases, and 10 bases lay between the germline ends. This CDR3 has 13 amino acids. The CDR3 DNA is TGCAGCGTCGGGGCCGAAGGGGCCAACGTCCTGACTTTC. Amino acids: CSVGAEGANVLTF.

The chain's CDR3 is CASSPRTGRIQPQHF. The CDR3 nucleotides read TGTGCCAGCTCACCCAGGACAGGGAGAATCCAGCCCCAGCATTTT. The V gene is TRBV18, the J gene TRBJ1-5; TRBD1 aligns across 8 bases. Germline V gene lookup returns CDR1 KGHSH and CDR2 LQKENI. Trimming removed 3 bases from V and 7 bases from J; junction bases left unmatched: 8. The CDR3 length is 15 residues.

The gene calls are TRBV7-8 and TRBJ2-4; TRBD2 agrees at 14 bases. Germline-derived CDR1 and CDR2 are SGHVS and FQNEAQ. V dropped 5 bases and J dropped 0; count of bases not matched to a gene: 9. This CDR3 comprises 19 residues. The CDR3 region is CASSPRGTSGGVAKNIQYF. CDR3 DNA sequence: TGTGCCAGCAGCCCGAGGGGGACTAGCGGGGGCGTAGCCAAAAACATTCAGTACTTC.

This clonotype showed up just once. The rearrangement joins TRBV6-2 or TRBV6-3 to TRBJ1-1, with a tentative D call TRBD1 (6 bases). The CDR3 sequence is 15 residues long. Germline lookup yields CDR1 MNHEY and CDR2 SVGEGT. Trimming pared 4 bases from V and 4 bases from J, leaving 16 bases between. The CDR3 bases are TGTGCCAGCAGTTCGTACAGGGCCCGAGGCACTGAAGCTTTCTTT. Translating it yields CASSSYRARGTEAFF.

The rearrangement links TRBV7-8 to TRBJ2-5, with TRBD1 as a possible D gene (6 bases). This CDR3 contains 15 residues. CDR1 and CDR2 (germline): SGHVS, FQNEAQ. With 5 bases removed from V and 5 bases from J, the gap between germline ends came to 18 bases. The CDR3 nucleotides read TGTGCCAGCAGCGGCACTACAGGGTGGGGGGAGACCCAGTACTTC. Encoded protein: CASSGTTGWGETQYF. The whole variable domain, remainder taken from reference TRBV7-8 and TRBJ2-5, is GAGVSQSPRYKVAKRGQDVALRCDPISGHVSLFWYQQALGQGPEFLTYFQNEAQLDKSGLPSDRFFAERPEGSVSTLKIQRTQQEDSAVYLCASSGTTGWGETQYFGPGTRLLVL.

The gene calls are TRBV10-3 and TRBJ2-3, with a possible D match to TRBD1 (6 bases). The germline gives CDR1 ENHRY, CDR2 SYGVKD. Trimming shortened V by 4 bases and J by 2 bases, and 19 bases separated the two germline ends. The length of the CDR3 is 17 residues. Written as DNA, the CDR3 is TGTGCCATCAGTGCGCCTCGGGACATCCTATCCACAGATACGCAGTATTTT. It specifies CAISAPRDILSTDTQYF.

In this sample, this clonotype turned up once. V is TRBV2 and J is TRBJ1-6, with 7 bases identical to TRBD1. Germline CDR1 SNHLY, CDR2 FYNNEI. Germline trimming cut 3 bases from V and 3 bases from J; bases unmatched to any gene: 2. This CDR3 is 15 amino acids long. This CDR3 reads CASSEGQHYNSPLHF. CDR3 nucleotides: TGTGCCAGCAGTGAGGGACAGCACTATAATTCACCCCTCCACTTT. Complete variable domain (other parts from reference TRBV2 and TRBJ1-6): EPEVTQTPSHQVTQMGQEVILRCVPISNHLYFYWYRQILGQKVEFLVSFYNNEISEKSEIFDDQFSVERPDGSNFTLKIRSTKLEDSAMYFCASSEGQHYNSPLHFGNGTRLTVT.

The chain carries TRBV5-1 and TRBJ2-1; D is tentatively TRBD1 or TRBD2 (6 bases each). This CDR3 spans 14 amino acids. Trimming stripped 0 bases from V and 10 bases from J, with 14 bases between. CDR1 is SGHRS, CDR2 YFSETQ, per germline. In DNA form, the CDR3 reads TGCGCCAGCAGCTTGGATTGGGGGGCCGAAGAGCAGTTCTTC. Protein product: CASSLDWGAEEQFF.

V gene TRBV7-2 combines with J gene TRBJ1-1, with no clear D. The CDR3 contains 14 residues. V lost 1 base to trimming and J lost 7 bases, with 13 bases between them. The germline V gene has CDR1 SGHTA and CDR2 FQGNSA. This CDR3 is CASSLDTAYGEAFF. As DNA, the CDR3 is TGTGCCAGCAGCTTAGACACAGCTTACGGTGAAGCTTTCTTT.

V is TRBV28 and J is TRBJ2-3; a possible D gene is TRBD2 (6 bases). V dropped 10 bases and J dropped 1 base, with 12 bases sitting between them. The CDR3 loop spans 13 amino acids. Looked up from germline, CDR1 is MDHEN and CDR2 is SYDVKM. The CDR3 sequence is CATRDSRTDTQYF. DNA for the CDR3: TGTGCCACCAGGGACTCCCGCACAGATACGCAGTATTTT.

The chain uses TRBV7-2 and TRBJ2-7; maybe TRBD1 (5 bases). Germline-derived CDR1 and CDR2 are SGHTA and FQGNSA. The CDR3 totals 12 residues. Trimming left V 5 bases short and J 2 bases short, with 7 bases between. This chain's CDR3 is CASSATAYEQYF. As DNA, the CDR3 is TGTGCCAGCAGCGCGACAGCCTACGAGCAGTACTTC.